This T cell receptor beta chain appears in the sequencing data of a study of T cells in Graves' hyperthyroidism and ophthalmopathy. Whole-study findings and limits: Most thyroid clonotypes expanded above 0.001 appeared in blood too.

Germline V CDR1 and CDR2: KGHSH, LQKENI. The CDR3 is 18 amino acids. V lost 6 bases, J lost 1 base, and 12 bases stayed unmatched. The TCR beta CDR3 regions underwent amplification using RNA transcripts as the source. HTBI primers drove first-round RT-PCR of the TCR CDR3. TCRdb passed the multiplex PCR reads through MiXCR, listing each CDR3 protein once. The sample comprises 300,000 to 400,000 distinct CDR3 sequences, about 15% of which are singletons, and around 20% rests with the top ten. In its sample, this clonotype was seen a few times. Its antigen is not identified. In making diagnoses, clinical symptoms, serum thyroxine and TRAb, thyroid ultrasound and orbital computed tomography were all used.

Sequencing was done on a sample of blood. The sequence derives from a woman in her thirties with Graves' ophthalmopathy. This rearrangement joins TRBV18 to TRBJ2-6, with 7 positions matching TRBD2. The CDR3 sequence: CASSTRRGNGSGANVLTF. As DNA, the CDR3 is TGTGCCAGCTCTACCCGGCGGGGGAATGGGTCTGGGGCCAACGTCCTGACTTTC.